This TCR beta chain was found in a study of sequential checkpoint blockade in melanoma. Study context: 75 to 95 pretreatment tumor DNA samples were TCRβ immunosequenced. Study-wide points: Patients with week-13 increases in T-cell fraction and clonality benefited about 30 times more often. In arm A, pretreatment tumor clonality was associated with response.

The CDR3 is 12 residues long. The V gene lost 6 bases and the J gene lost 5 bases, with 10 bases spanning the gap. Germline values: CDR1 MDHEN, CDR2 SYDVKM. Profiling relied on immunoSEQ multiplex PCR, and the TCRdb table lists in-frame clones only, not all of them. The sample yields around 19,000 clones, under 85% seen once. A note on this clone: Its antigen is unidentified.

The treatment is: randomized to nivolumab then ipilimumab (arm A) or the reverse (arm B). This receptor was taken from a human donor with melanoma. The chain couples TRBV28 to TRBJ1-1; D is undetermined. The source was tumor tissue (inferred from file names), collected from a patient given nivolumab and ipilimumab in sequence. CDR3 bases: TGTGCCAGCAGCCCGTGGAAGACTGAAGCTTTCTTT. It is translated as CASSPWKTEAFF.